This T cell receptor beta chain was recorded in a study of cytomegalovirus exposure and HLA in healthy donors. This CDR3 spans 14 amino acids. Trimming pared 3 bases from V and 8 bases from J, leaving 13 bases between. Germline V CDR1 and CDR2: MGHRA, YSYEKL. The study ran its PCR with 60 Vbeta and 13 Jbeta primers. Clones were sequenced by immunoSEQ multiplex PCR, and TCRdb holds only the in-frame ones, with some missing. Of roughly 180,000 clones detected, around 74% appear once; the ten largest clones hold around 2.4%. Nominally healthy donors provided the samples, though records likely missed some immune exposures.

The receptor's source is a female donor in good health and CMV-seronegative. What was sequenced was PBMCs. The chain joins TRBV4-1 to TRBJ1-4; D is perhaps TRBD1 (5 bases). CDR3 sequence reads: CASSHGGAGEKLFF. DNA for the CDR3: TGCGCCAGCAGCCACGGAGGGGCGGGGGAAAAACTGTTTTTT.